This T cell receptor (beta chain) originates from a study of metastatic and nonmetastatic thyroid tumors. Study-level background: Thyroid patients, malignant and benign, had repertoires compared across blood and tumor or nodule tissue.

All patients were untreated before thyroid surgery. This clone has a handful of counts. Its antigen is unknown. The CDR3 sequence is 13 residues long. With 5 bases removed from V and 7 bases from J, the gap between germline ends came to 12 bases. The germline CDR1 and CDR2 sequences are MNHEY and SMNVEV (reference sequence). The study's findings and limits: Benign nodules reportedly had significantly lower TCR beta diversity than malignant thyroid tumors in blood and tumor.

Authors' processing steps: The study built a papillary thyroid cancer distant-metastasis classifier from CDR3 differences across clinicopathological groups. From the PCR reads, TCRdb re-called clones with MiXCR. These V and J calls originate from TCRdb's pipeline instead of the authors' own analysis. The table includes about 4,200 clones, around 32% detected once. The V call is TRBV27, the J call TRBJ2-1; no definite D call. Sequenced input: adjacent normal tissue. The receptor comes from a male donor with papillary thyroid cancer or a benign thyroid nodule (not recorded which). Some clones in this sample may be carry-over from other donors' samples. CDR3 sequence reads: CASSVPQGNEQFF. CDR3 coding DNA: TGTGCCAGCAGTGTCCCTCAAGGGAATGAGCAGTTCTTC.